The 9 T cell receptor beta chains in this list originate from one sample, sequenced in a study of control samples from healthy donors and cancer patients. Assay: immunoSEQ multiplex PCR; the TCRdb copy retains only in-frame clones and omits some. The sample holds over 200,000 clones, roughly 80% seen once. The source material was PBMCs. The receptors shown here come from a woman in her sixties with lung cancer.

This clone was recorded only once. The rearrangement joins TRBV13 to TRBJ2-3; 11 nucleotides agree with TRBD1. Germline V lookup: CDR1 PRHDT, CDR2 FYEKMQ (reference sequence). V was pared by 5 bases and J by 4 bases, with 14 bases of the junction left unmatched. CDR3 length: 18 amino acids. DNA of the CDR3: TGTGCCAGCAGCCTGCGATACCAAGGGACAGGGGGAGCAGATACGCAGTATTTT. It specifies CASSLRYQGTGGADTQYF.

The chain links TRBV6-5 to TRBJ1-6, with 7 positions matching TRBD1. CDR1 and CDR2 from the germline V gene are MNHEY and SVGAGI. The CDR3 consists of 15 residues. Trimming at V came to 0 bases and at J to 9 bases, leaving 5 bases not matched to a gene. The CDR3 nucleotides are TGTGCCAGCAGTTACTCCAGGACAGGATTTTCACCCCTCCACTTT. It yields the protein CASSYSRTGFSPLHF.

V and J are TRBV2 and TRBJ2-3; 9 bases fit TRBD1. This CDR3 is built from 13 residues. CDR1 and CDR2 from the germline V gene are SNHLY and FYNNEI. The trim removed 7 bases at V and 9 bases at J, leaving 8 bases unmatched. Here the CDR3 DNA reads TGTGCCAGCACGGGACAGGGCTTCTGGACGCAGTATTTT. Amino acid sequence: CASTGQGFWTQYF.

The chain carries TRBV7-2 and TRBJ1-3; D gene uncertain. This CDR3 has 13 amino acids. CDR1 SGHTA and CDR2 FQGNSA come from the germline V gene. V was trimmed by 2 bases and J by 4 bases, leaving 6 bases between them. The DNA for the CDR3 is TGTGCCAGCAGCTTATTTAAGGGAAACACCATATATTTT. It specifies CASSLFKGNTIYF.

CDR3 coding DNA: TGTGCCAGCAGCATACTAGAGTCCTACGAGCAGTACTTC. Encoded protein: CASSILESYEQYF. The chain uses TRBV12-3 or TRBV12-4 and TRBJ2-7; tentative D call: TRBD2 (5 bases). Trimming shortened V by 6 bases and J by 1 base, and 10 bases separated the two germline ends. The length of the CDR3 is 13 residues.

This chain uses TRBV7-9 with TRBJ1-1; the D gene is possibly TRBD1 (6 bases). The length of the CDR3 is 13 residues. V was pared by 3 bases and J by 7 bases, with 12 bases between. Germline V gives CDR1 SEHNR, CDR2 FQNEAQ (reference sequence). CDR3 sequence: CASSFFQGIEAFF. The CDR3 nucleotides are TGTGCCAGCAGCTTTTTCCAGGGGATTGAAGCTTTCTTT.

The chain carries TRBV12-2 and TRBJ2-7. TRBV12-2 is flagged as a pseudogene. CDR3 length: 17 amino acids. Here the CDR3 DNA reads TGTGCAAGTCGCCCAAGAGCTCTAGTCAGGAGCCCCTACGAGCAGTACTTC. It is translated as CASRPRALVRSPYEQYF.

CDR3 loop: CASSLEAGGAIEYF. The CDR3 DNA is TGTGCCAGCAGCTTGGAAGCGGGAGGAGCAATTGAGTACTTC. The chain has TRBV5-6 and TRBJ2-7, with 9 bases matching TRBD2. The CDR3 loop spans 14 amino acids. From germline, CDR1 is SGHDT and CDR2 YYEEEE. The V gene end was trimmed by 0 bases and the J gene end by 11 bases; junction bases not matched to a gene: 9.

This clone showed up just a few times. The chain couples TRBV3-1 (or the pseudogene TRBV3-2) to TRBJ1-1; 9 bases map to TRBD1. Trimming took 6 bases from V and 4 from J; bases not matched to a gene: 6. This CDR3 has 14 amino acids. Germline CDR1 is LGHDT and CDR2 is YNNKEL (reference sequence). The CDR3 DNA reads TGTGCCAGCAGGTACGCGACAGGGGGCACTGAAGCTTTCTTT. Its protein product is CASRYATGGTEAFF.